Shown below are 4 T cell receptor beta chains from a single sample sequenced in a study of T cell responses to AZD1222 COVID-19 vaccine. The table came from immunoSEQ multiplex PCR; TCRdb's copy has only in-frame clones and leaves some out. The sample shows approximately 49,000 clones, 65% to 85% of them seen only once. The source was peripheral blood, collected on day 0 of MenACWY control vaccination. All receptors derive from an adult in good health.

The chain couples TRBV5-1 to TRBJ2-2; no firm D call. There are 12 residues in the CDR3. The V end lost 0 bases, the J end lost 7 bases, and 4 bases lay between the germline ends. Germline V CDR1 and CDR2: SGHRS, YFSETQ. The CDR3, as DNA: TGCGCCAGCAGCTTGGTGGGCGGGGAGCTGTTTTTT. It encodes CASSLVGGELFF.

The CDR3 region is CASSVGGQASEKLFF. CDR3 DNA sequence: TGTGCCAGCAGCGTAGGTGGTCAGGCCTCCGAAAAACTGTTTTTT. This rearrangement joins TRBV9 to TRBJ1-4, with unresolved D. The CDR3 loop spans 15 amino acids. V lost 0 bases and J lost 8, with 14 bases in between. CDR1 SGDLS and CDR2 YYNGEE come from the germline V gene.

The chain carries TRBV9 and TRBJ1-3; tentative D call: TRBD1 (6 bases). This CDR3 has 16 amino acids. Trimming removed 0 bases from V and 2 bases from J, with 12 bases in between. In germline, CDR1 is SGDLS, CDR2 YYNGEE. The CDR3 here is CASSVAWTVTGNTIYF. As DNA, the CDR3 is TGTGCCAGCAGCGTAGCATGGACAGTGACTGGAAACACCATATATTTT.

The CDR3 spells CASSASGTPALGYTF. The CDR3 bases are TGTGCCAGCAGCGCATCCGGGACCCCAGCTTTGGGCTACACCTTC. The chain links TRBV7-9 to TRBJ1-2; tentatively, D is TRBD1 (5 bases). This CDR3 is built from 15 residues. The V end lost 5 bases, the J end lost 8 bases, and 21 bases lay between the germline ends. Germline V gene sequence: CDR1 SEHNR, CDR2 FQNEAQ (reference sequence).